Below, 10 T cell receptor beta chains from the same sample are listed, as sequenced in a study of cytomegalovirus exposure and HLA in healthy donors. This PCR relied on a set of 60 Vbeta primers and 13 Jbeta primers. TCRdb keeps only in-frame clones here, not all; method: immunoSEQ multiplex PCR. The table lists around 85,000 clones, around 80% of them singletons. Input material: PBMCs. These receptors were obtained from a man in his forties or fifties in good health and CMV-seropositive.

V is TRBV19 and J is TRBJ2-7, with D possibly TRBD1 on 6 matching bases. CDR1 is LNHDA and CDR2 is SQIVND in the germline V gene (reference sequence). V lost 7 bases and J 6 bases, leaving 16 bases between the germline ends. CDR3 length: 13 amino acids. The chain's CDR3 is CASINRARGEQYF. CDR3 nucleotide sequence: TGTGCCAGTATCAACAGGGCCCGTGGCGAGCAGTACTTC.

The chain couples TRBV29-1 to TRBJ2-7; 7 positions agree with TRBD2. CDR1 is SQVTM, CDR2 ANQGSEA, per germline. J was trimmed by 3 bases and V by 3 bases; bases with no gene match: 5. The CDR3 spans 13 residues. CDR3 coding DNA: TGCAGCGTTGAGGGGGGGTTAGGCTACGAGCAGTACTTC. Translation: CSVEGGLGYEQYF.

The CDR3 here is CASSLGGGVNEQFF. CDR3 nucleotide sequence: TGTGCCAGCAGCTTAGGTGGCGGGGTCAATGAGCAGTTCTTC. This sequence joins TRBV7-9 and TRBJ2-1, with a possible D match to TRBD2 (6 bases). Trimming took off 1 base at V and 6 bases at J, with 10 bases between the two ends. Germline values: CDR1 SEHNR, CDR2 FQNEAQ (reference sequence). CDR3 length: 14 amino acids.

This clone has a single count. This chain connects TRBV7-8 to TRBJ1-1; unclear D gene. The CDR3 is 16 residues long. CDR1 and CDR2 (germline): SGHVS, FQNEAQ. The V end lost 5 bases, the J end lost 0 bases, and 16 bases lay between the germline ends. This CDR3 reads CASSPHATGMNTEAFF. The CDR3, as DNA: TGTGCCAGCAGCCCCCACGCGACCGGGATGAACACTGAAGCTTTCTTT.

This rearrangement joins TRBV5-1 to TRBJ2-7; 8 positions agree with TRBD2. J was trimmed by 7 bases and V by 1 base; bases with no gene match: 4. This CDR3 has 13 residues. CDR1 and CDR2 (germline): SGHRS, YFSETQ. CDR3 sequence (DNA): TGCGCCAGCAGCTTGACTAGCGGTAATGAGCAGTACTTC. This encodes CASSLTSGNEQYF.

V is TRBV30 and J is TRBJ1-2; 8 positions agree with TRBD1. V trimming: 4 bases; J trimming: 6 bases; junction bases outside the gene matches: 7. The CDR3 contains 13 residues. CDR1 and CDR2 (germline): GTSNPN, SVGIG (reference sequence). Here the CDR3 reads CAWTGQGANGYTF. The CDR3 DNA sequence: TGTGCCTGGACCGGCCAGGGGGCAAATGGCTACACCTTC.

The chain links TRBV15 to TRBJ2-5; perhaps TRBD1 as D (7 bases). The CDR3 has 16 amino acids. From germline, CDR1 is LNHNV and CDR2 YYDKDF (reference sequence). Trimming stripped 1 base from V and 1 base from J, with 13 bases between. The CDR3 bases are TGTGCCACCAGCAGAGTGGAGGGACAGAGCCAAGAGACCCAGTACTTC. Protein sequence: CATSRVEGQSQETQYF.

This clone was detected a few times. The rearrangement links TRBV29-1 to TRBJ1-1; D gene uncertain. This CDR3 is built from 15 residues. V lost 4 bases, J lost 1 base, and 16 bases lay in between. Per the germline V gene, CDR1 is SQVTM and CDR2 is ANQGSEA. CDR3 amino acids: CSVGKARPRNTEAFF. The CDR3 nucleotides read TGCAGCGTTGGAAAAGCGAGACCGAGGAACACTGAAGCTTTCTTT.

The rearrangement uses TRBV18 and TRBJ2-5, with D perhaps TRBD1 (6 bases). The J call may be mistaken, given a closer DNA end match to TRBJ2-7. Per the germline V gene, CDR1 is KGHSH and CDR2 is LQKENI. The CDR3 sequence is 13 residues long. The CDR3 protein is CASSPMGQAEQYF. CDR3 sequence (DNA): TGTGCCAGCTCACCAATGGGACAAGCCGAGCAGTACTTC.

The V call is TRBV18, the J call TRBJ2-5, with D hard to call. The CDR3 is 15 residues long. V shed 3 bases and J shed 5 bases, with 16 bases lying between them. Germline values: CDR1 KGHSH, CDR2 LQKENI. The CDR3 DNA is TGTGCCAGCTCACCCGAGCGACCACCTGGGGAGACCCAGTACTTC. Translating gives CASSPERPPGETQYF.